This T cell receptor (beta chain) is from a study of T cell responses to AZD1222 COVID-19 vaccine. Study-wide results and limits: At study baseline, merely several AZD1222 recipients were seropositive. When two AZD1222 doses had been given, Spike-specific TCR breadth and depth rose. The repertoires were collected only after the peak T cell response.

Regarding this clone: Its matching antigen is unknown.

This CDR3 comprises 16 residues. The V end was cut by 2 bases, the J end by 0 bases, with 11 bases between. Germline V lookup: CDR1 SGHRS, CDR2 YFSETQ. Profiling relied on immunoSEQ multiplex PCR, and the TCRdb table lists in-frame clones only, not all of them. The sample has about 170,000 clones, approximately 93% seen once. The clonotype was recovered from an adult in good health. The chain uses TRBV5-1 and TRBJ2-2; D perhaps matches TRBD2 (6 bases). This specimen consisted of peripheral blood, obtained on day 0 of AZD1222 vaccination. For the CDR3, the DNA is TGCGCCAGCAGCTTTAGCCGGGGGTCGAACACCGGGGAGCTGTTTTTT. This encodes CASSFSRGSNTGELFF.